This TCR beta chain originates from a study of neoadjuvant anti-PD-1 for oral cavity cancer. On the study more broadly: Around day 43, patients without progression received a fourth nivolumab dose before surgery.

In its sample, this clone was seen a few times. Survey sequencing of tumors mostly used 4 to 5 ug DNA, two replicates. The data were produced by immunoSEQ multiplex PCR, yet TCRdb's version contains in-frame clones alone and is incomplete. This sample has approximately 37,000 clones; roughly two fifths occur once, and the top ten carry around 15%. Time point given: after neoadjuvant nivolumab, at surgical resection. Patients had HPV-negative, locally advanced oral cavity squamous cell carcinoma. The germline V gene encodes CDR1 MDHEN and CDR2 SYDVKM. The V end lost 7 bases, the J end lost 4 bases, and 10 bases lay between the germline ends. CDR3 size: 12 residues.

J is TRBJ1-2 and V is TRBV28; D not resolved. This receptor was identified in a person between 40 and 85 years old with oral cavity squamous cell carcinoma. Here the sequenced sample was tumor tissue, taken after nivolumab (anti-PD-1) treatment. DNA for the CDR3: TGTGCCAGCACTTCAAATTTCTATGGCTACACCTTC. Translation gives CASTSNFYGYTF.